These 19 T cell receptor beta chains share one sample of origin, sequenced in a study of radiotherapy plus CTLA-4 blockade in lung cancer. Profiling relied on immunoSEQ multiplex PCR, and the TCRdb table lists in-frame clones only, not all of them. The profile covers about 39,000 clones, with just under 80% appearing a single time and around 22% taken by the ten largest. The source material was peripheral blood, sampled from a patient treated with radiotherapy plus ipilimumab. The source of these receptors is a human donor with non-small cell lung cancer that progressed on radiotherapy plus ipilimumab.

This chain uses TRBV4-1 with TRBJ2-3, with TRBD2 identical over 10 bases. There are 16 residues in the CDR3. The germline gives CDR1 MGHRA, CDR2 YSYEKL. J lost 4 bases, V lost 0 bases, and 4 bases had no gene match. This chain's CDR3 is CASSQDSSGGADTQYF. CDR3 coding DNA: TGCGCCAGCAGCCAAGATTCTAGCGGGGGCGCAGATACGCAGTATTTT.

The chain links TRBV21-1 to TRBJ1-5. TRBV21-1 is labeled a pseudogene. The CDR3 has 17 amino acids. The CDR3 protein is CASSRVILHWHHQPQHF. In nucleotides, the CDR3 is TGTGCCAGCAGCCGGGTGATACTACATTGGCATCATCAGCCCCAGCATTTT.

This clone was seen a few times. Written as DNA, the CDR3 is TGTGCCAGCAGTTACGACAGGCATAATTCACCCCTCCACTTT. Its protein product is CASSYDRHNSPLHF. The chain uses TRBV6-5 and TRBJ1-6, with a weak D call TRBD1 (6 bases). V shed 2 bases and J shed 5 bases, with 7 bases lying between them. Per germline, CDR1 MNHEY and CDR2 SVGAGI. CDR3 length equals 14 residues.

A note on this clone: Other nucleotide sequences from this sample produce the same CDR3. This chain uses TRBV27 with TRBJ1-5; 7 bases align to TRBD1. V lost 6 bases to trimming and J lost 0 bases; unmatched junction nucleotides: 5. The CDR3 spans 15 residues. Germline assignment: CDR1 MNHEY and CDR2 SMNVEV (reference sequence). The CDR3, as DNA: TGTGCCAGCAGAGAGGGACAGATTAGCAATCAGCCCCAGCATTTT. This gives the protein CASREGQISNQPQHF.

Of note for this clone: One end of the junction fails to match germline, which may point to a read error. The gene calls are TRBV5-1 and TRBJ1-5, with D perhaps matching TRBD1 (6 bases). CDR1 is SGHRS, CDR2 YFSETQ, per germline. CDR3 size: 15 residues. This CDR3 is CTSSLVSGAGQPQHF. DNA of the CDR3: TGCACCAGCAGCTTGGTTTCAGGGGCAGGGCAGCCCCAGCATTTT.

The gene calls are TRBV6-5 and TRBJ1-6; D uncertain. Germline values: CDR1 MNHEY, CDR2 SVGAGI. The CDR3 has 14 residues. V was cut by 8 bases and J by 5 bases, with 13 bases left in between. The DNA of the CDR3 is TGTGCCAGCCAAACGCAGGAAAATAATTCACCCCTCCACTTT. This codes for CASQTQENNSPLHF.

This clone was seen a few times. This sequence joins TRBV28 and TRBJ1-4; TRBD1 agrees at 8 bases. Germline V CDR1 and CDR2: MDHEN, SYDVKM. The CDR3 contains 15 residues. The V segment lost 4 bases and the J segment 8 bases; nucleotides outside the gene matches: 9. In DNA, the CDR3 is TGTGCCAGCAGTTCGACCGGGACAGGAAGGGAAAAACTGTTTTTT. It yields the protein CASSSTGTGREKLFF.

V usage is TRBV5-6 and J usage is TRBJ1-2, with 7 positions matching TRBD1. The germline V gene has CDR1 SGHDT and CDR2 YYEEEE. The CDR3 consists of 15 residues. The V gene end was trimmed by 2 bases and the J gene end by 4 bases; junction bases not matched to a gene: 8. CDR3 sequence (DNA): TGTGCCAGCAGCTTAACGAAGGGACAGATCTATGGCTACACCTTC. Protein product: CASSLTKGQIYGYTF.

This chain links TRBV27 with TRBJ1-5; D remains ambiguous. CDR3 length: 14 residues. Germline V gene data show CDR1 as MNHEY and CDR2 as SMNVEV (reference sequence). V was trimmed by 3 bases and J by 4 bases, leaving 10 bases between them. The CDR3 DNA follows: TGTGCCAGCAGTTTTCTACCGGTTAATCAGCCCCAGCATTTT. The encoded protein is CASSFLPVNQPQHF.

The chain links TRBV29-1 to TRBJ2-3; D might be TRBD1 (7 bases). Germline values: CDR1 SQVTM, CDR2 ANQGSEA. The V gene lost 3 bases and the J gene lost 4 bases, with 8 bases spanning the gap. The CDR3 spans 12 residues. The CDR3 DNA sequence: TGCAGCGTTGACAGGGGGGCAGATACGCAGTATTTT. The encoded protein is CSVDRGADTQYF.

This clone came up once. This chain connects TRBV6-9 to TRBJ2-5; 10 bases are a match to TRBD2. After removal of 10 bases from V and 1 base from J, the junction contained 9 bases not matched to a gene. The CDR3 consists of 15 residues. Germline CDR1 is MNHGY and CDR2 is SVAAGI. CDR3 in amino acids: CATGTSECRQETQYF. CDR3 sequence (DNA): TGTGCCACCGGGACTAGCGAATGCCGCCAAGAGACCCAGTACTTC.

The CDR3: CASRRDTGELFF. The DNA for the CDR3 is TGTGCCAGCAGGCGGGACACCGGGGAGCTGTTTTTT. The chain has TRBV6-4 and TRBJ2-2; perhaps TRBD2 as D (5 bases). Deletions cut 6 bases from V and 3 bases from J, with 5 bases between. Germline V gene lookup returns CDR1 MRHNA and CDR2 SNTAGT. The CDR3 is 12 amino acids.

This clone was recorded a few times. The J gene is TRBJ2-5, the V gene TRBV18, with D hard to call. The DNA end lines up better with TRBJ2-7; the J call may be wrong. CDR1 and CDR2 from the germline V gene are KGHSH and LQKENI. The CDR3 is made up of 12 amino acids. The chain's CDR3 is CASSPSNYEQYF. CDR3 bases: TGTGCCAGCTCACCATCAAACTACGAGCAGTACTTC.

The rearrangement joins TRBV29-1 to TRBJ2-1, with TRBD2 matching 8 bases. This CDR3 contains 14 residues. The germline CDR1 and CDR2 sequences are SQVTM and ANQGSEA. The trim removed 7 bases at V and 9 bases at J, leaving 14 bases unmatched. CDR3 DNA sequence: TGCAGCGCCCTCGCGGGGGGCCGGTTTGTTGAGCAGTTCTTC. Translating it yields CSALAGGRFVEQFF.

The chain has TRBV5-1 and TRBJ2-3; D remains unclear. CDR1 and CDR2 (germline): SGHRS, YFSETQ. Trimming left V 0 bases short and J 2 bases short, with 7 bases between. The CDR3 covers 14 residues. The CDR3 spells CASSLDSPTDTQYF. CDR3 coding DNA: TGCGCCAGCAGCTTGGACAGCCCCACAGATACGCAGTATTTT.

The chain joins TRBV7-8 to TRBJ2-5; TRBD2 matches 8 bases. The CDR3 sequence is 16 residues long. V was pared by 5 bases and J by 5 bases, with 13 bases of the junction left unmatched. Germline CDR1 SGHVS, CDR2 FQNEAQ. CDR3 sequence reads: CASSLSGGHVGETQYF. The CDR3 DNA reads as TGTGCCAGCAGCCTAAGCGGGGGCCATGTTGGGGAGACCCAGTACTTC.

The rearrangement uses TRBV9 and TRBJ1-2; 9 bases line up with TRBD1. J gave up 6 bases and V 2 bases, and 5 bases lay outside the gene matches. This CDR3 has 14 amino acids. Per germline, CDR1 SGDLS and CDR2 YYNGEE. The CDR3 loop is CASSVPGQGNGYTF. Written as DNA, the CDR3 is TGTGCCAGCAGCGTCCCGGGACAGGGCAATGGCTACACCTTC. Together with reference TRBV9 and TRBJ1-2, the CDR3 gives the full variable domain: DSGVTQTPKHLITATGQRVTLRCSPRSGDLSVYWYQQSLDQGLQFLIQYYNGEERAKGNILERFSAQQFPDLHSELNLSSLELGDSALYFCASSVPGQGNGYTFGSGTRLTVV.

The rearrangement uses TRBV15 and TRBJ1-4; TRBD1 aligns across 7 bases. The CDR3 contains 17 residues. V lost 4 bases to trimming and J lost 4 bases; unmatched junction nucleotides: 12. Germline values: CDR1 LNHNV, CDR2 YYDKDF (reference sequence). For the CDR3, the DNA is TGTGCCACCAGCACCCCTCTGAGGGGGCTAGTTAATGAAAAACTGTTTTTT. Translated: CATSTPLRGLVNEKLFF.

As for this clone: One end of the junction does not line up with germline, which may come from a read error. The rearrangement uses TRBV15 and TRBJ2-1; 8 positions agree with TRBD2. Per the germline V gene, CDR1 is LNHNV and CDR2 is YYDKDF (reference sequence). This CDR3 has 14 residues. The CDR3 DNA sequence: TGTGCCACCAGCAGAGATAAGGGCGCGGGGGGCCAGGTCTTC. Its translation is CATSRDKGAGGQVF.